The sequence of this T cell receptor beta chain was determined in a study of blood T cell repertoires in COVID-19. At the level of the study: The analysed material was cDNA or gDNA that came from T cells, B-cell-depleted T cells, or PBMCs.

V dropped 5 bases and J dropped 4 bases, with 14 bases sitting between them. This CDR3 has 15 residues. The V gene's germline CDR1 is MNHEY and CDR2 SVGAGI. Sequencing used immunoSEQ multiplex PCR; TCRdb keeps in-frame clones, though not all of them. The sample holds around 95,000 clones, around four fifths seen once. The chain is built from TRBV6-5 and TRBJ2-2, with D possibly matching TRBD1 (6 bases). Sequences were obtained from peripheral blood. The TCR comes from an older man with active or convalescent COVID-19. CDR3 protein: CASSTGTPSTGELFF. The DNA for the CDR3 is TGTGCCAGCAGTACCGGGACACCTTCCACCGGGGAGCTGTTTTTT.